This T cell receptor (beta chain) is from a study of PD-1 blockade in classical Hodgkin lymphoma. Brentuximab vedotin exposure varied, and every patient relapsed after autologous stem cell transplantation. Regarding this clone: The target antigen is unknown.

Whole-study results and caveats: By C4D1, diversity of CD4+ TCRs had risen significantly, whereas that of CD8+ TCRs had not. Underlying causes for the observed repertoire differences were not defined, possibly disease activity or prior therapy.

The method was immunoSEQ multiplex PCR; TCRdb's version includes in-frame clones alone and lacks a portion of them. The sample shows about 97,000 clones, around nine tenths of them seen only once. Per the germline V gene, CDR1 is SEHNR and CDR2 is FQNEAQ (reference sequence). J was trimmed by 8 bases and V by 3 bases; bases with no gene match: 15. The CDR3 length is 17 residues. This TCR was recovered from a human donor with classical Hodgkin lymphoma. The rearrangement uses TRBV7-9 and TRBJ2-1; 8 nucleotides match TRBD2. The sample was peripheral blood mononuclear cells (PBMCs), taken before the second cycle of nivolumab. The CDR3 sequence: CASSFRGTSDIRHEQFF. The CDR3 DNA follows: TGTGCCAGCAGCTTTCGGGGGACTAGTGATATCCGCCATGAGCAGTTCTTC.